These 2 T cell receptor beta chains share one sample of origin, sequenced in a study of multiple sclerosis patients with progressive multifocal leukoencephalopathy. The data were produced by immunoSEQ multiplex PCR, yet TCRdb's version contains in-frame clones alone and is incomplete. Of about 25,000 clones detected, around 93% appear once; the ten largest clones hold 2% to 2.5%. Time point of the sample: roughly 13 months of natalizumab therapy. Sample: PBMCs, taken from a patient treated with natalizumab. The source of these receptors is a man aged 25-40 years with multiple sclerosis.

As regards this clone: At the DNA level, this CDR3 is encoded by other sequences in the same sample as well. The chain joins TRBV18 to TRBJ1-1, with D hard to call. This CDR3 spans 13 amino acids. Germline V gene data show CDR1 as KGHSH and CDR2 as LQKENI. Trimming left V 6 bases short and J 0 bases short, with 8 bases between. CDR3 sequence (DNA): TGTGCCAGCTCTCCCCAGATGAACACTGAAGCTTTCTTT. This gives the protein CASSPQMNTEAFF.

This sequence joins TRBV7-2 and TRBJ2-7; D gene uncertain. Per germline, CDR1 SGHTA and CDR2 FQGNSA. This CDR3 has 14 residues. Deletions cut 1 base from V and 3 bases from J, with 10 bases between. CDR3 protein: CASSLVGSYYEQYF. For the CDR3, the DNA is TGTGCCAGCAGCTTAGTTGGCTCCTACTACGAGCAGTACTTC.